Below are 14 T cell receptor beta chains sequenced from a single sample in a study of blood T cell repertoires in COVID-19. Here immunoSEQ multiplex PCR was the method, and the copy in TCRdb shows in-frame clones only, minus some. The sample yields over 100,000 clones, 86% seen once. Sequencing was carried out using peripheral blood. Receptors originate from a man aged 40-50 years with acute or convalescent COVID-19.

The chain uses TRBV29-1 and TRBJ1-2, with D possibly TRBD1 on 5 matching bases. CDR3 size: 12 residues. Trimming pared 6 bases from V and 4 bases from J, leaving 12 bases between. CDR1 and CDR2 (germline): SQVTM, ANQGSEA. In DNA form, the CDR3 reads TGCAGCGTGGGGGAGGAGTCCTATGGCTACACCTTC. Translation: CSVGEESYGYTF. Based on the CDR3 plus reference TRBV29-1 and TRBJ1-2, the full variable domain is SAVISQKPSRDICQRGTSLTIQCQVDSQVTMMFWYRQQPGQSLTLIATANQGSEATYESGFVIDKFPISRPNLTFSTLTVSNMSPEDSSIYLCSVGEESYGYTFGSGTRLTVV.

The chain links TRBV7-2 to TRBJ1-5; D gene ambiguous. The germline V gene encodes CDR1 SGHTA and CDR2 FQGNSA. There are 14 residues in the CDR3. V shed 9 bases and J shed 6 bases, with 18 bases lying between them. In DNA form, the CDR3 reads TGTGCCAGTGAAGAAACGGGAGGCCGTCAGCCCCAGCATTTT. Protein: CASEETGGRQPQHF.

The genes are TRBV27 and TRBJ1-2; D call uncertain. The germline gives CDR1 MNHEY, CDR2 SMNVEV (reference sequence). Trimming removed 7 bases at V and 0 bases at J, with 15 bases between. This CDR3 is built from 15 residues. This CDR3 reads CASKLTKVANYGYTF. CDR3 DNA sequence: TGTGCCAGCAAATTGACAAAGGTGGCTAACTATGGCTACACCTTC.

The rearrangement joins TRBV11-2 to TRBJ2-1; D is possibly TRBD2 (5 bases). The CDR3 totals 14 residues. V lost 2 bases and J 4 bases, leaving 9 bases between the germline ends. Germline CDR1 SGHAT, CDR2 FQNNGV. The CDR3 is CASSLTRTYNEQFF. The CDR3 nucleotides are TGTGCCAGCAGCTTAACTAGGACTTACAATGAGCAGTTCTTC.

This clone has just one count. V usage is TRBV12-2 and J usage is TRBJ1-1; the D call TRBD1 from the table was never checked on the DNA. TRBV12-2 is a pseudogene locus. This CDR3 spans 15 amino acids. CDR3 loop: CASQPGQELNTEAFF. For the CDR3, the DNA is TGTGCAAGCCAACCCGGACAGGAATTGAACACTGAAGCTTTCTTT.

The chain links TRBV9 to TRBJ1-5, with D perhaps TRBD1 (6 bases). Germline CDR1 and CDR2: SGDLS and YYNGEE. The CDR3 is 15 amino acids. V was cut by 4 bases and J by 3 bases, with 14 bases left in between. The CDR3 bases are TGTGCCAGCAGCCGGCAGGACAGTCCCAATCAGCCCCAGCATTTT. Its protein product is CASSRQDSPNQPQHF.

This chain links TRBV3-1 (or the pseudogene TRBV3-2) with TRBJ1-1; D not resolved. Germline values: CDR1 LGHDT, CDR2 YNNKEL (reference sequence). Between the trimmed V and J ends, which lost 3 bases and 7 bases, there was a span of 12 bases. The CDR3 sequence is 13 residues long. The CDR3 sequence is CASSHGVGGEAFF. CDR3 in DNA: TGTGCCAGCAGCCACGGGGTGGGAGGTGAAGCTTTCTTT.

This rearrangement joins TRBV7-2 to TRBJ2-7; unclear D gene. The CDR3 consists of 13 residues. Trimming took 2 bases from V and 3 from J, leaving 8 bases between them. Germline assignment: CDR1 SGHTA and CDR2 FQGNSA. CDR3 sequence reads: CASSLMGSYEQYF. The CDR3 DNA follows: TGTGCCAGCAGCTTAATGGGCAGCTACGAGCAGTACTTC.

CDR3: CASSFGQQYQPQHF. The CDR3 bases are TGCGCCAGCAGCTTCGGACAGCAGTATCAGCCCCAGCATTTT. The chain uses TRBV5-1 and TRBJ1-5; TRBD1 is a possible D gene (6 bases). CDR3 length: 14 amino acids. Trimming cost V 2 bases and J 5 bases, with 11 bases left between them. In germline, CDR1 is SGHRS, CDR2 YFSETQ. Looking up the rest from reference TRBV5-1 and TRBJ1-5 gives the full variable domain: KAGVTQTPRYLIKTRGQQVTLSCSPISGHRSVSWYQQTPGQGLQFLFEYFSETQRNKGNFPGRFSGRQFSNSRSEMNVSTLELGDSALYLCASSFGQQYQPQHFGDGTRLSIL.

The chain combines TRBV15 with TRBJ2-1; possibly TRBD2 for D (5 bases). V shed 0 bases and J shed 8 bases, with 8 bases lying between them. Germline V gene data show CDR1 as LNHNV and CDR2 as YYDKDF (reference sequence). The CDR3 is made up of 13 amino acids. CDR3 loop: CATSRDNGDEQFF. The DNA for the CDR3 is TGTGCCACCAGCAGAGATAACGGGGATGAGCAGTTCTTC.

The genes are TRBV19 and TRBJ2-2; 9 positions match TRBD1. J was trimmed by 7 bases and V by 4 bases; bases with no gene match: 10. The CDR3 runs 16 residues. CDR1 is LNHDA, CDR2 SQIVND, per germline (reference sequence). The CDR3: CASSSVTGGAIGELFF. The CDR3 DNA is TGTGCCAGTAGTAGCGTCACAGGGGGCGCGATCGGGGAGCTGTTTTTT.

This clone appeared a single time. CDR3 protein: CASSPQLSGANVLTF. The DNA of the CDR3 is TGTGCCAGCAGCCCCCAGTTATCTGGGGCCAACGTCCTGACTTTC. The chain is built from TRBV7-2 and TRBJ2-6; no clear D gene. V lost 5 bases, J lost 1 base, and 9 bases lay in between. Germline CDR1 is SGHTA and CDR2 is FQGNSA. CDR3 length equals 15 residues.

CDR3 nucleotide sequence: TGCGCCAGCAGTGTCTCAGGAATCGGGGAGCTGTTTTTT. Amino acid sequence: CASSVSGIGELFF. The V gene is TRBV10-1, the J gene TRBJ2-2; D ambiguous. CDR3 size: 13 residues. Germline V CDR1 and CDR2: WNHNN, SYGVQD (reference sequence). Trimming took off 4 bases at V and 7 bases at J, with 10 bases between the two ends.

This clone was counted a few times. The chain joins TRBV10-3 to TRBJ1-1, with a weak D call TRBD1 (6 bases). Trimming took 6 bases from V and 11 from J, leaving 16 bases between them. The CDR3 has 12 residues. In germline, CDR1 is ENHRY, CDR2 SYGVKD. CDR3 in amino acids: CAISEPGVGAFF. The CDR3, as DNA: TGTGCCATCAGCGAACCAGGGGTTGGGGCTTTCTTT.